These 24 T cell receptor beta chains were all obtained from the same sample, sequenced in a study of control samples from healthy donors and cancer patients. TCRdb keeps only in-frame clones here, not all; method: immunoSEQ multiplex PCR. This repertoire shows tens of thousands of clones, roughly 89% found once; its top ten account for 5.5%. Sample: blood. The origin of the receptors is a man aged 50 to 59 in good health.

The chain uses TRBV9 and TRBJ1-1; D is uncertain. CDR1 SGDLS and CDR2 YYNGEE come from the germline V gene. The V end was cut by 0 bases, the J end by 2 bases, with 8 bases between. The CDR3 sequence is 14 residues long. The CDR3 is CASSVALTNTEAFF. CDR3 DNA: TGTGCCAGCAGCGTAGCTCTTACCAACACTGAAGCTTTCTTT.

J is TRBJ1-3 and V is TRBV2; D is unclear. Germline CDR1 SNHLY, CDR2 FYNNEI. The CDR3 runs to 15 residues. V was cut by 7 bases and J by 1 base, with 14 bases left in between. The CDR3 sequence is CASTVSWGSGNTIYF. Written as DNA, the CDR3 is TGTGCCAGCACGGTGAGCTGGGGTTCTGGAAACACCATATATTTT.

V gene TRBV19 combines with J gene TRBJ1-2; 7 bases match TRBD1. J was trimmed by 2 bases and V by 6 bases; bases with no gene match: 9. CDR1 LNHDA and CDR2 SQIVND come from the germline V gene (reference sequence). CDR3 length equals 15 residues. The CDR3 is CASSQGQPQNYGYTF. The CDR3 coding sequence is TGTGCCAGTAGCCAGGGACAGCCACAGAACTATGGCTACACCTTC.

The rearrangement joins TRBV9 to TRBJ2-2; tentatively, D is TRBD2 (5 bases). Germline CDR1 reads SGDLS; CDR2 reads YYNGEE. Trimming removed 6 bases from V and 8 bases from J, with 8 bases in between. There are 11 residues in the CDR3. The CDR3 loop reads CASTSGGELFF. In DNA form, the CDR3 reads TGTGCCAGCACCTCGGGGGGGGAGCTGTTTTTT.

This rearrangement joins TRBV27 to TRBJ2-4; weak D call: TRBD1 (6 bases). CDR3 length equals 16 residues. V was shortened by 3 bases and J by 8 bases, with 20 bases between the two germline ends. Germline CDR1 reads MNHEY; CDR2 reads SMNVEV (reference sequence). CDR3 in DNA: TGTGCCAGCAGTTTGCAGGGGCCGGCGGCCGGAGACATTCAGTACTTC. Amino acid sequence: CASSLQGPAAGDIQYF.

This clone was seen only a few times. This chain joins TRBV5-4 and TRBJ2-7, with D maybe TRBD2 (5 bases). V was shortened by 4 bases and J by 5 bases, with 13 bases between the two germline ends. Germline V gene lookup returns CDR1 SGHNT and CDR2 YYREEE (reference sequence). The CDR3 extends over 13 amino acids. The CDR3 here is CASSLGLNDEQYF. The CDR3 DNA follows: TGTGCCAGCAGCCTCGGACTGAACGACGAGCAGTACTTC.

V usage is TRBV6-5 and J usage is TRBJ2-2; 8 positions agree with TRBD1. Looked up from germline, CDR1 is MNHEY and CDR2 is SVGAGI. V trimming: 2 bases; J trimming: 2 bases; junction bases outside the gene matches: 4. The CDR3 runs 16 residues. In nucleotides, the CDR3 is TGTGCCAGCAGTTACCCCAGGGGGCGCAACACCGGGGAGCTGTTTTTT. Translation gives CASSYPRGRNTGELFF.

The gene calls are TRBV11-3 and TRBJ2-5, with D tentatively TRBD2 (6 bases). Between the trimmed V and J ends, which lost 1 base and 0 bases, there was a span of 6 bases. Germline lookup yields CDR1 SGHNT and CDR2 YENEEA. This CDR3 has 14 amino acids. The CDR3 reads CASSLAGDQETQYF. The CDR3 bases are TGTGCCAGCAGCTTAGCGGGGGACCAAGAGACCCAGTACTTC.

The genes are TRBV5-6 and TRBJ1-1; D ambiguous. The CDR3 consists of 15 residues. From germline, CDR1 is SGHDT and CDR2 YYEEEE. V lost 4 bases and J lost 0, with 13 bases in between. In DNA form, the CDR3 reads TGTGCCAGCAGCCCAGCACCCCGGCTGAACACTGAAGCTTTCTTT. Translation: CASSPAPRLNTEAFF.

This clone was seen once. The chain couples TRBV7-3 to TRBJ2-1; D tentatively reads TRBD1 or TRBD2 (5 bases each). The V end was cut by 0 bases, the J end by 7 bases, with 7 bases between. The CDR3 loop spans 13 amino acids. The V gene's germline CDR1 is SGHTA and CDR2 FQGTGA. The CDR3 here is CASSLTGENEQFF. CDR3 DNA: TGTGCCAGCAGCTTAACGGGGGAAAATGAGCAGTTCTTC.

This clone has a handful of counts. This chain joins TRBV6-2 or TRBV6-3 and TRBJ1-3; D ambiguous. The CDR3 runs 13 residues. The germline V gene has CDR1 MNHEY and CDR2 SVGEGT. Trimming took 2 bases from V and 8 from J, leaving 10 bases between them. Written as DNA, the CDR3 is TGTGCCAGCAGTTACACTGAGCGGGACACCATATATTTT. This codes for CASSYTERDTIYF.

The V call is TRBV19, the J call TRBJ2-7; 8 bases line up with TRBD1. Germline values: CDR1 LNHDA, CDR2 SQIVND (reference sequence). CDR3 length: 14 amino acids. The V gene end was trimmed by 1 base and the J gene end by 7 bases; junction bases not matched to a gene: 6. CDR3: CASSIAAGTGEQYF. As DNA, the CDR3 is TGTGCCAGTAGTATAGCGGCCGGGACAGGTGAGCAGTACTTC.

As regards this clone: An end of the junction does not agree with germline; a read error may underlie this. V is TRBV28 and J is TRBJ2-3; 10 nucleotides align to TRBD1. Germline values: CDR1 MDHEN, CDR2 SYDVKM. CDR3 length equals 13 residues. The chain's CDR3 is CGSRTGGTDTQYF. The CDR3 coding sequence is TGTGGCAGCCGGACAGGGGGGACAGATACGCAGTATTTT.

The chain links TRBV4-1 to TRBJ2-7, with 12 bases matching TRBD2. CDR1 and CDR2 (germline): MGHRA, YSYEKL. V shed 0 bases, J shed 1 base, and the junction held 7 bases outside the gene matches. The CDR3 is 18 residues long. The CDR3 DNA sequence: TGCGCCAGCAGCCAAGAAGTCTCACTAGCGGGGGGATCCTACGAGCAGTACTTC. Translating gives CASSQEVSLAGGSYEQYF.

The rearrangement links TRBV19 to TRBJ1-5; perhaps TRBD1 as D (5 bases). The CDR3 has 14 amino acids. V dropped 8 bases and J dropped 6 bases, with 17 bases sitting between them. The V gene's germline CDR1 is LNHDA and CDR2 SQIVND (reference sequence). CDR3 coding DNA: TGTGCCAGTCAGGGCCAGGCCTGGGGTCAGCCCCAGCATTTT. It translates to CASQGQAWGQPQHF.

The rearrangement joins TRBV5-5 to TRBJ1-5, with a possible D match to TRBD1 (6 bases). Between the trimmed V and J ends, which lost 0 bases and 5 bases, there was a span of 12 bases. The CDR3 contains 15 residues. Germline V gene sequence: CDR1 SGHKS, CDR2 YYEKEE (reference sequence). CDR3 region: CASSLEGGRYQPQHF. Here the CDR3 DNA reads TGTGCCAGCAGCTTGGAAGGGGGGAGGTATCAGCCCCAGCATTTT. Complete variable domain (other parts from reference TRBV5-5 and TRBJ1-5): DAGVTQSPTHLIKTRGQQVTLRCSPISGHKSVSWYQQVLGQGPQFIFQYYEKEERGRGNFPDRFSARQFPNYSSELNVNALLLGDSALYLCASSLEGGRYQPQHFGDGTRLSIL.

The rearrangement uses TRBV7-9 and TRBJ1-5; possibly TRBD1 for D (5 bases). CDR1 and CDR2 (germline): SEHNR, FQNEAQ (reference sequence). The germline V and J ends were trimmed by 4 bases and 3 bases, with 16 bases remaining between them. This CDR3 has 16 residues. In nucleotides, the CDR3 is TGTGCCAGCAGCTACTCAGCCGGGGGGTTCAATCAGCCCCAGCATTTT. As protein: CASSYSAGGFNQPQHF.

This chain joins TRBV5-4 and TRBJ2-2; tentatively, D is TRBD2 (7 bases). Trimming removed 6 bases from V and 2 bases from J, with 20 bases in between. Germline CDR1 SGHNT, CDR2 YYREEE (reference sequence). CDR3 length: 17 amino acids. CDR3 in DNA: TGTGCCAGCACCACCAGGGGCGGGGGAGGAAACACCGGGGAGCTGTTTTTT. It encodes CASTTRGGGGNTGELFF.

On this clone: This sample also contains other DNA sequences that code for the same CDR3. This chain connects TRBV5-1 to TRBJ2-5, with a weak D call TRBD1 (5 bases). There are 13 residues in the CDR3. Germline CDR1 SGHRS, CDR2 YFSETQ. V lost 1 base to trimming and J lost 3 bases, with 7 bases between them. CDR3 nucleotide sequence: TGCGCCAGCAGCTTGAGGGGCGAAGAGACCCAGTACTTC. Translating gives CASSLRGEETQYF.

J is TRBJ2-7 and V is TRBV5-1; the match to TRBD1 covers 10 bases. The CDR3 covers 14 residues. Germline V gives CDR1 SGHRS, CDR2 YFSETQ. Trimming removed 0 bases from V and 3 bases from J; junction bases left unmatched: 0. CDR3 in DNA: TGCGCCAGCAGCTTGGGGACAGGGGGCTACGAGCAGTACTTC. This gives the protein CASSLGTGGYEQYF. Together with reference TRBV5-1 and TRBJ2-7, the CDR3 gives the full variable domain: KAGVTQTPRYLIKTRGQQVTLSCSPISGHRSVSWYQQTPGQGLQFLFEYFSETQRNKGNFPGRFSGRQFSNSRSEMNVSTLELGDSALYLCASSLGTGGYEQYFGPGTRLTVT.

Only one count was recorded for this clone. V gene TRBV5-4 combines with J gene TRBJ1-6; D is possibly TRBD1 (5 bases). Germline CDR1 reads SGHNT; CDR2 reads YYREEE (reference sequence). CDR3 length: 14 amino acids. V was clipped by 1 base and J by 7 bases, with 9 bases between them. The CDR3 is CASSLPGENSPLHF. In DNA form, the CDR3 reads TGTGCCAGCAGCTTGCCGGGGGAGAATTCACCCCTCCACTTT.

Worth noting for this clone: The sample has other DNA sequences that encode this CDR3 too. CDR3 in DNA: TGTGCCAGCAGTTTACCGGGGAACACCATATATTTT. Translation: CASSLPGNTIYF. The gene calls are TRBV12-3 or TRBV12-4 and TRBJ1-3; D ambiguous. V lost 2 bases, J lost 7 bases, and 6 bases lay in between. CDR3 size: 12 residues.

The genes are TRBV24-1 and TRBJ1-5, with D possibly matching TRBD1 (5 bases). Trimming took off 6 bases at V and 2 bases at J, with 10 bases between the two ends. The CDR3 consists of 14 residues. Germline V gene data show CDR1 as KGHDR and CDR2 as SFDVKD. The CDR3 here is CATSPGHGNQPQHF. The CDR3 coding sequence is TGTGCCACCAGTCCAGGGCACGGCAATCAGCCCCAGCATTTT.

The genes are TRBV21-1 and TRBJ2-3; TRBD2 is the table's D call, not checked against the DNA. TRBV21-1 counts as a pseudogene. This CDR3 spans 11 amino acids. The CDR3: CASSKTGTQYF. The CDR3 region has the DNA TGTGCCAGCAGCAAAACGGGTACGCAGTATTTT.